The subject of this entry is one T cell receptor beta chain. This entry is derived from a study of cytomegalovirus exposure and HLA in healthy donors. V dropped 3 bases and J dropped 3; count of bases not matched to a gene: 2. This CDR3 has 15 amino acids. CDR1 is SGHTA and CDR2 is FQGTGA in the germline V gene. 13 Jbeta primers and 60 Vbeta primers were used for the PCR. Generated by immunoSEQ multiplex PCR, the TCRdb table keeps only in-frame clones and is missing some. The specimen's table records around 100,000 clones. Sequencing input: PBMCs. This TCR was recovered from a middle-aged man in good health and CMV-seropositive. The rearrangement links TRBV7-3 to TRBJ2-7, with 13 bases matching TRBD2. CDR3 amino acids: CASSLGLAGFYEQYF. DNA for the CDR3: TGTGCCAGCAGCTTGGGACTAGCGGGATTCTACGAGCAGTACTTC.